The 14 T cell receptor beta chains reported below all come from one sample, sequenced in a study of graft-versus-host responses after intestinal transplantation. Antigens for these TCRs are unknown. Profiled with immunoSEQ multiplex PCR; TCRdb holds only in-frame clones, not every one. The sample records 130,000 or so clones, 80% to 95% being singletons. The sequenced sample was unstimulated CD4+ T cells sorted from spleen or lymph node cells, obtained before intestinal transplant. These TCRs come from a human donor who received an intestinal transplant.

The rearrangement joins TRBV7-2 to TRBJ2-7; 7 bases are shared with TRBD1. The CDR3 runs to 13 residues. The V and J ends lost 5 bases and 3 bases, in that order; junction bases with no gene match: 4. CDR1 is SGHTA and CDR2 is FQGNSA in the germline V gene. The DNA for the CDR3 is TGTGCCAGCAGCCGTACAGGGGTCTACGAGCAGTACTTC. Its protein product is CASSRTGVYEQYF.

This clone was counted only a few times. The chain joins TRBV28 to TRBJ1-1, with 7 bases fitting TRBD1. Germline V gene data show CDR1 as MDHEN and CDR2 as SYDVKM. The CDR3 runs to 14 residues. V was pared by 6 bases and J by 2 bases, with 6 bases of the junction left unmatched. The CDR3 coding sequence is TGTGCCAGCAGCTCGACAGGGACCAACACTGAAGCTTTCTTT. Its protein product is CASSSTGTNTEAFF.

J is TRBJ1-1 and V is TRBV18; 7 positions match TRBD1. From germline, CDR1 is KGHSH and CDR2 LQKENI. V dropped 6 bases and J dropped 0; count of bases not matched to a gene: 7. This CDR3 is 15 amino acids long. The DNA for the CDR3 is TGTGCCAGCTCTCGAGAGACAGGGATGAACACTGAAGCTTTCTTT. This gives the protein CASSRETGMNTEAFF.

V gene TRBV15 combines with J gene TRBJ2-7; D unclear. V gave up 0 bases and J gave up 3 bases, with 9 bases separating them. Germline V CDR1 and CDR2: LNHNV, YYDKDF (reference sequence). CDR3 length equals 14 residues. The DNA for the CDR3 is TGTGCCACCAGCAGAGAACGGTTTAACTACGAGCAGTACTTC. Encoded protein: CATSRERFNYEQYF.

In DNA form, the CDR3 reads TGCGCCAGCAGCCAAGGGATTAAAGCGGGAGAAGGGACAGATACGCAGTATTTT. Protein sequence: CASSQGIKAGEGTDTQYF. This sequence joins TRBV4-1 and TRBJ2-3; 8 bases align to TRBD2. In germline, CDR1 is MGHRA, CDR2 YSYEKL. This CDR3 has 18 residues. J was trimmed by 3 bases and V by 1 base; bases with no gene match: 12.

The chain employs TRBV6-5 and TRBJ2-2, with 11 bases matching TRBD1. The CDR3 has 14 residues. Germline V gives CDR1 MNHEY, CDR2 SVGAGI. V shed 6 bases and J 6 bases; nucleotides not matched to a gene: 3. CDR3 region: CASRRDRGAGELFF. For the CDR3, the DNA is TGTGCCAGCAGGCGGGACAGGGGGGCCGGGGAGCTGTTTTTT.

The V and J genes are TRBV7-3 and TRBJ1-5; D unresolved. Trimming shortened V by 5 bases and J by 9 bases, and 17 bases separated the two germline ends. Germline-derived CDR1 and CDR2 are SGHTA and FQGTGA. CDR3 length: 14 amino acids. This CDR3 is CASSVDGAKGPQHF. The CDR3 coding sequence is TGTGCCAGCAGCGTGGACGGCGCGAAGGGGCCCCAGCATTTT. The whole variable domain, filled in from reference TRBV7-3 and TRBJ1-5, reads GAGVSQTPSNKVTEKGKYVELRCDPISGHTALYWYRQSLGQGPEFLIYFQGTGAADDSGLPNDRFFAVRPEGSVSTLKIQRTERGDSAVYLCASSVDGAKGPQHFGDGTRLSIL.

V usage is TRBV10-3 and J usage is TRBJ1-5; D uncertain. Germline CDR1 reads ENHRY; CDR2 reads SYGVKD. V lost 1 base and J lost 3, with 13 bases in between. This CDR3 spans 16 amino acids. CDR3 sequence reads: CAISEFYGQLNQPQHF. In DNA, the CDR3 is TGTGCCATCAGTGAGTTTTACGGGCAGCTCAATCAGCCCCAGCATTTT.

Remarks on this clone: This sample includes further DNA sequences coding for the same CDR3. This chain links TRBV27 with TRBJ2-1; 8 nucleotides match TRBD2. Germline values: CDR1 MNHEY, CDR2 SMNVEV (reference sequence). The CDR3 sequence is 16 residues long. The J segment lost 1 base and the V segment lost 3 bases, leaving 5 bases of the junction unmatched. CDR3: CASSLASGLSYNEQFF. The CDR3 DNA reads as TGTGCCAGCAGTTTGGCTAGCGGGTTATCCTACAATGAGCAGTTCTTC.

The V call is TRBV7-9, the J call TRBJ1-1; D is possibly TRBD1 (5 bases). The CDR3 runs to 11 residues. V shed 4 bases and J shed 5 bases, with 5 bases lying between them. From germline, CDR1 is SEHNR and CDR2 FQNEAQ (reference sequence). As DNA, the CDR3 is TGTGCCAGCAGCTCAGGGACTGAAGCTTTCTTT. It yields the protein CASSSGTEAFF.

This clone was observed once. This chain joins TRBV2 and TRBJ1-5; TRBD1 matches 7 bases. The length of the CDR3 is 14 residues. Trimming took 5 bases from V and 9 from J; bases not matched to a gene: 10. Per the germline V gene, CDR1 is SNHLY and CDR2 is FYNNEI. Here the CDR3 reads CASSLTGPIGPQHF. CDR3 in DNA: TGTGCCAGCAGTCTGACAGGGCCTATCGGGCCCCAGCATTTT.

The rearrangement uses TRBV11-3 and TRBJ2-3, with TRBD2 matching over 8 bases. Looked up from germline, CDR1 is SGHNT and CDR2 is YENEEA. The CDR3 is made up of 16 amino acids. With V trimmed by 3 bases and J by 5 bases, 10 bases remained unmatched. In nucleotides, the CDR3 is TGTGCCAGCAGCTTGGGTTCAGCGGGAGAAGGAGATACGCAGTATTTT. Translating gives CASSLGSAGEGDTQYF.

The V and J genes are TRBV10-3 and TRBJ2-7, with 10 bases fitting TRBD1. After removal of 5 bases from V and 3 bases from J, the junction contained 7 bases not matched to a gene. This CDR3 is 15 amino acids long. Germline V gene data show CDR1 as ENHRY and CDR2 as SYGVKD. CDR3 DNA sequence: TGTGCCATCAGTCAAGGGACAGGGGTCGTCTACGAGCAGTACTTC. This codes for CAISQGTGVVYEQYF.

The chain carries TRBV28 and TRBJ1-2, with TRBD1 identical over 7 bases. The CDR3 totals 14 residues. In germline, CDR1 is MDHEN, CDR2 SYDVKM. The V segment lost 11 bases and the J segment 4 bases; nucleotides outside the gene matches: 13. DNA for the CDR3: TGTGCCCTAGGGGGGACAGAGGGCCTCTATGGCTACACCTTC. Protein: CALGGTEGLYGYTF.